This is a list of T cell receptor beta chains from one sample in a study of shared clonotypes between healthy human individuals. The protocol was immunoSEQ multiplex PCR, while the TCRdb copy is restricted to in-frame clones and leaves out a portion. The sample consists of some 980,000 clones, approximately 76% of them appearing once. The sample comprised memory CD4+ T cells sorted from blood. The receptors come from a man between 18 and 29 years old in good health. CDR3s include the opening cysteine and the closing phenylalanine or tryptophan. The D gene is left open where the match is weak. Some rows have no size entry. The others give once, few or many, or a class for an expanded clone.

size	V	J	D	DNA	CDR3
.	TRBV28	TRBJ2-2	.	TGTGCCAGCAGTTTTTTTCTAGCAGACACCGGGGAGCTGTTTTTT	CASSFFLADTGELFF
.	TRBV6-5	TRBJ2-3	.	TGTGCCAGCACCCTTGGGGGCGGCCGCACAGATACGCAGTATTTT	CASTLGGGRTDTQYF
.	TRBV7-7	TRBJ2-1	.	TGTGCTAGCAGCTTATCCAGGGCGTACAATGAGCAGTTCTTC	CASSLSRAYNEQFF
once	TRBV7-9	TRBJ1-6	.	TGTGCCAGCAGCTCCCGGGACGGAGCTCCCAATTCACCCCTCCACTTT	CASSSRDGAPNSPLHF
.	TRBV2	TRBJ2-2	TRBD1	TGTGCCAGCACCGACAGGGGGAACACCGGGGAGCTGTTTTTT	CASTDRGNTGELFF
.	TRBV19	TRBJ2-7	.	TGTGCCAGTAGTACAGGCGGCTACGAGCAGTACTTC	CASSTGGYEQYF
few	TRBV15	TRBJ2-7	.	TGTGCCACCAGCAGAGAGGTGCACGGACCCTACGAGCAGTACTTC	CATSREVHGPYEQYF
.	TRBV28	TRBJ2-7	TRBD1	TGTGCCAGCAGTGTCCGGGACAGTAGCTCCTACGAGCAGTACTTC	CASSVRDSSSYEQYF
.	TRBV29-1	TRBJ2-5	.	TGCAGCGTTGGGGGCGAAGAGACCCAGTACTTC	CSVGGEETQYF
.	TRBV11-2	TRBJ2-2	TRBD2	TGTGCCAGCAGCTCGGGAGGCCGGACCGGGGAGCTGTTTTTT	CASSSGGRTGELFF
.	TRBV29-1	TRBJ2-7	.	TGCAGCGTGGGGGCCTCTTTCTGGGCCGAGCAGTACTTC	CSVGASFWAEQYF
.	TRBV10-2	TRBJ1-5	.	TGCGCCAGCAGTCCGGGAAACCCTACCTATCAGCCCCAGCATTTT	CASSPGNPTYQPQHF
.	TRBV18	TRBJ2-3	.	TGTGCCAGCTCAGGGTCGAGCACAGATACGCAGTATTTT	CASSGSSTDTQYF
.	TRBV19	TRBJ2-1	TRBD2	TGTGCCAGTAGTGATAGCGGGAGACCGACCAATGAGCAGTTCTTC	CASSDSGRPTNEQFF
.	TRBV10-3	TRBJ1-4	TRBD1	TGTGCCATCAGTGAGACAGGGGGAAATGAAAAACTGTTTTTT	CAISETGGNEKLFF
.	TRBV4-3	TRBJ2-7	.	TGCGCCAGCAGCCAAGAACTGCGATACGAGCAGTACTTC	CASSQELRYEQYF
.	TRBV5-1	TRBJ2-1	TRBD1	TGCGCCAGCAGCCCGGGACAGGGCTCCTACAATGAGCAGTTCTTC	CASSPGQGSYNEQFF
once	TRBV9	TRBJ1-1	TRBD1	TGTGCCAGCAGCGCAGATCAGGGGGGAGACACTGAAGCTTTCTTT	CASSADQGGDTEAFF
.	TRBV4-3	TRBJ2-2	TRBD2	TGCGCCAGCAGCCAAGCCCGACTAGCGGGAGGGCCCAGAAACACCGGGGAGCTGTTTTTT	CASSQARLAGGPRNTGELFF
once	TRBV6-1	TRBJ1-6	TRBD1	TGTGCCAGCAGTGCGACAGGGGCTTCCAATTCACCCCTCCACTTT	CASSATGASNSPLHF
.	TRBV7-9	TRBJ2-1	.	TGTGCCAGCAGTCCTTACAGGGACTCCTACAATGAGCAGTTCTTC	CASSPYRDSYNEQFF
.	TRBV7-2	TRBJ1-1	.	TGTGCCAGCAGCTTTACGACAGCCATGAACACTGAAGCTTTCTTT	CASSFTTAMNTEAFF
.	TRBV19	TRBJ1-1	.	TGTGCCAGTAGTATCGATTCGGACACTGAAGCTTTCTTT	CASSIDSDTEAFF
.	TRBV5-5	TRBJ1-4	TRBD1	TGTGCCAGCAGCTTGGGACAGGGTGAAAAACTGTTTTTT	CASSLGQGEKLFF
.	TRBV21-1	TRBJ2-7	.	TGTGCCAGCAGCAAAGCAACGGGATTGAGGCAGTACTTC	CASSKATGLRQYF
.	TRBV7-2	TRBJ2-1	TRBD2	TGTGCCAGCAGCGGCGGACTAGCGGGAGTCAATGAGCAGTTCTTC	CASSGGLAGVNEQFF
.	TRBV19	TRBJ2-1	.	TGTGCCAGTAGTATTCACTTTTGGGCCTACAATGAGCAGTTCTTC	CASSIHFWAYNEQFF
.	TRBV7-9	TRBJ1-6	.	TGTGCCAGCAGCGAGGGCAGAAGTAATAATTCACCCCTCCACTTT	CASSEGRSNNSPLHF
.	TRBV29-1	TRBJ2-3	.	TGCAGCGTTCGACAGGGAGGGCCAGATACGCAGTATTTT	CSVRQGGPDTQYF
.	TRBV28	TRBJ2-1	TRBD2	TGTGCCAGCAGTTCGGGACTAGCGGGATACAATGAGCAGTTCTTC	CASSSGLAGYNEQFF
.	TRBV7-2	TRBJ1-5	.	TGTGCCAGCAGCTTAGGGGGCCAGCCCCAGCATTTT	CASSLGGQPQHF